The sequence of this T cell receptor beta chain was determined in a study of identifying expanded T cells in peripheral blood. Collection occurred without any documented infections or immune events in donors. Only in-frame clones appear in the TCRdb table, and some are missing; sequencing was by immunoSEQ multiplex PCR. The table lists more than 75,000 clones, about 88% of them singletons. Points on this clone: Its antigen is not known.

Study conclusions and caveats: Technical replicates showed around 1.2 changed clones; about 2 weeks around 15; four weeks 19.

V was clipped by 8 bases and J by 1 base, with 9 bases between them. From germline, CDR1 is MDHEN and CDR2 SYDVKM. This CDR3 is built from 12 residues. V is TRBV28 and J is TRBJ2-7; maybe TRBD2 (5 bases). The sequenced sample was blood. The sequence was collected from a person aged 18-70 years in good health. In DNA, the CDR3 is TGTGCCAGCCTACTAGAATCCTACGAGCAGTACTTC. Translating it yields CASLLESYEQYF.